These 2 T cell receptor beta chains were all obtained from the same sample, sequenced in a study of blood T cells in healthy people across ages. A second PCR of roughly 7 to 11 cycles used a sample-barcoded 5' primer and a J-beta primer mix. TCRdb reprocessed the 5' RACE reads via MiXCR and lists one record per CDR3 protein. The profile shows roughly 500,000 distinct CDR3 sequences, less than 25% of them singletons. The sample was also reused in another study, on T cells of mothers and their children.

Sample: blood. These receptors originate from a boy aged 5 to 17 in good health.

DNA for the CDR3: TGCAGCGTTGACGGGGAGCCTTACAATGAGCAGTTCTTC. Amino acids: CSVDGEPYNEQFF. This sequence joins TRBV29-1 and TRBJ2-1; a weak D match, TRBD2 (5 bases). The germline gives CDR1 SQVTM, CDR2 ANQGSEA. The V and J ends lost 3 bases and 4 bases respectively, with 10 bases between them. The CDR3 is 13 residues long.

Only one count was recorded for this clonotype. This chain uses TRBV15 with TRBJ1-2; D gene unclear. V was cut by 5 bases and J by 6 bases, with 13 bases left in between. Germline CDR1 LNHNV, CDR2 YYDKDF (reference sequence). There are 13 residues in the CDR3. CDR3: CATSSRGSDGYTF. The DNA of the CDR3 is TGTGCCACCAGCTCCCGAGGGAGCGATGGCTACACCTTC.